Listed here are 24 T cell receptor beta chains from one sample, sequenced in a study of CD8+ T cells in alopecia areata. RNA extraction was followed by reverse transcription into cDNA, which acted as the sequencing template. The assay was immunoSEQ multiplex PCR, and TCRdb's table has in-frame clones only and misses some. The sample yields some 150,000 clones, about 53% seen once. The sequencing used CD8+ T cells sorted from blood, collected at week 0. The receptors were gathered from a human donor with alopecia areata.

This chain joins TRBV7-9 and TRBJ1-2, with D maybe TRBD1 (5 bases). The CDR3 spans 13 residues. Between the trimmed V and J ends, which lost 3 bases and 5 bases, there was a span of 10 bases. Germline CDR1 and CDR2: SEHNR and FQNEAQ (reference sequence). The CDR3 DNA reads TGTGCCAGCAGCTTCGGGGACGAATATGGCTACACCTTC. Translated, it gives CASSFGDEYGYTF. The full variable domain, completed using reference TRBV7-9 and TRBJ1-2, is DTGVSQNPRHKITKRGQNVTFRCDPISEHNRLYWYRQTLGQGPEFLTYFQNEAQLEKSRLLSDRFSAERPKGSFSTLEIQRTEQGDSAMYLCASSFGDEYGYTFGSGTRLTVV.

This chain links TRBV13 with TRBJ1-5; 7 bases are a match to TRBD1. CDR1 is PRHDT, CDR2 FYEKMQ, per germline (reference sequence). The CDR3 spans 15 residues. The V and J ends lost 4 bases and 4 bases, in that order; junction bases with no gene match: 7. For the CDR3, the DNA is TGTGCCAGCAGCTCCGGGACAGCTCTTAATCAGCCCCAGCATTTT. Protein sequence: CASSSGTALNQPQHF.

The V gene is TRBV30, the J gene TRBJ1-1; 7 bases are a match to TRBD1. Per the germline V gene, CDR1 is GTSNPN and CDR2 is SVGIG (reference sequence). The junction had 11 bases not matched to a gene; V was cut back by 5 bases and J by 2 bases. The CDR3 has 15 residues. The CDR3 bases are TGTGCCTGGGTTCCATGGGACAGTGTAAACACTGAAGCTTTCTTT. Encoded protein: CAWVPWDSVNTEAFF.

This sequence joins TRBV5-6 and TRBJ2-5; no clear D gene. This CDR3 is 15 amino acids long. Germline V gene data show CDR1 as SGHDT and CDR2 as YYEEEE. Between the trimmed V and J ends, which lost 4 bases and 1 base, there was a span of 14 bases. CDR3 loop: CASSPFRETQETQYF. In nucleotides, the CDR3 is TGTGCCAGCAGCCCCTTTAGAGAAACCCAAGAGACCCAGTACTTC.

J is TRBJ2-1 and V is TRBV29-1; TRBD1 might be the D (5 bases). V was shortened by 4 bases and J by 4 bases, with 11 bases between the two germline ends. CDR1 and CDR2 (germline): SQVTM, ANQGSEA. This CDR3 region has 13 residues. The CDR3 spells CSVADRTYNEQFF. The CDR3, as DNA: TGCAGCGTTGCCGACAGAACTTACAATGAGCAGTTCTTC.

The chain employs TRBV9 and TRBJ2-6, with 9 bases that match TRBD1. Germline assignment: CDR1 SGDLS and CDR2 YYNGEE. The CDR3 is made up of 18 amino acids. V gave up 1 base and J gave up 3 bases; unmatched junction bases: 8. CDR3 DNA sequence: TGTGCCAGCAGCGTAAGGACAGGGGAGATGTTTGGGGCCAACGTCCTGACTTTC. Translating gives CASSVRTGEMFGANVLTF. Filled out from reference TRBV9 and TRBJ2-6, the complete variable domain reads DSGVTQTPKHLITATGQRVTLRCSPRSGDLSVYWYQQSLDQGLQFLIQYYNGEERAKGNILERFSAQQFPDLHSELNLSSLELGDSALYFCASSVRTGEMFGANVLTFGAGSRLTVL.

The table lists this clone with a few counts. This chain joins TRBV19 and TRBJ1-1; D unclear. V was pared by 9 bases and J by 4 bases, with 12 bases between. CDR3 length equals 12 residues. CDR1 is LNHDA and CDR2 is SQIVND in the germline V gene (reference sequence). Here the CDR3 DNA reads TGTGCCAGCGTACAAGGCAGCACTGAAGCTTTCTTT. Amino acid sequence: CASVQGSTEAFF. The full variable domain, completed using reference TRBV19 and TRBJ1-1, is DGGITQSPKYLFRKEGQNVTLSCEQNLNHDAMYWYRQDPGQGLRLIYYSQIVNDFQKGDIAEGYSVSREKKESFPLTVTSAQKNPTAFYLCASVQGSTEAFFGQGTRLTVV.

This clone was observed a few times. The chain links TRBV25-1 to TRBJ2-5; D not certain. The J call may be faulty, since TRBJ2-7 better matches the DNA end. The CDR3 runs to 14 residues. CDR1 and CDR2 from the germline V gene are MGHDK and SYGVNS. The DNA of the CDR3 is TGTGCCAGCAGTGGATTGGCCGTTGGGTACGAGCAGTACTTC. The encoded protein is CASSGLAVGYEQYF.

This clone turned up a few times. Mismatch with germline at one junction end may stem from a read error. This chain links TRBV27 with TRBJ1-5; TRBD1 matches at 9 bases. CDR1 MNHEY and CDR2 SMNVEV come from the germline V gene (reference sequence). There are 15 residues in the CDR3. CDR3 DNA: TGTGCCAGCAGTCCTAGACAGGGGGGCAAGCAGCCCCAGCATTTT. As protein: CASSPRQGGKQPQHF.

This chain connects TRBV19 to TRBJ1-1, with a weak D call TRBD1 (5 bases). Between the trimmed V and J ends, which lost 6 bases and 4 bases, there was a span of 18 bases. The V gene's germline CDR1 is LNHDA and CDR2 SQIVND (reference sequence). The CDR3 loop spans 15 amino acids. This CDR3 reads CASRHNGGSGTEAFF. In nucleotides, the CDR3 is TGTGCCAGTAGACACAATGGGGGTTCGGGCACTGAAGCTTTCTTT.

The chain couples TRBV6-5 to TRBJ1-1; D is unclear. CDR3 length: 13 amino acids. V dropped 3 bases and J dropped 6 bases, with 11 bases sitting between them. CDR1 is MNHEY and CDR2 is SVGAGI in the germline V gene. CDR3 coding DNA: TGTGCCAGCAGTTATGGAGAAGGGCCTGAAGCTTTCTTT. It yields the protein CASSYGEGPEAFF.

The chain couples TRBV6-5 to TRBJ1-4; D not resolved. The CDR3 sequence is 13 residues long. Per germline, CDR1 MNHEY and CDR2 SVGAGI. Trimming took 4 bases from V and 5 from J, leaving 8 bases between them. CDR3 amino acids: CASSFGLNEKLFF. The CDR3 coding sequence is TGTGCCAGCAGTTTTGGGTTGAATGAAAAACTGTTTTTT.

The chain links TRBV29-1 to TRBJ1-2; TRBD1 might be the D (5 bases). The CDR3 spans 13 residues. Germline loops: CDR1 SQVTM, CDR2 ANQGSEA. Trimming took off 8 bases at V and 6 bases at J, with 19 bases between the two ends. The CDR3 region is CSIPQRAGDGYTF. The CDR3 DNA sequence: TGCAGCATACCCCAGCGGGCGGGGGATGGCTACACCTTC.

This clone was seen only a few times. The chain carries TRBV14 and TRBJ1-1; TRBD1 might be the D (5 bases). Germline CDR1 is SGHDN and CDR2 is FVKESK. Deletions cut 0 bases from V and 9 bases from J, with 11 bases between. CDR3 length: 13 residues. Written as DNA, the CDR3 is TGTGCCAGCAGCCAAGAACGGAGGGGTAAAGCTTTCTTT. Protein sequence: CASSQERRGKAFF.

The chain is built from TRBV4-3 and TRBJ2-1; 12 bases agree with TRBD2. CDR1 is LGHNA, CDR2 YSLEER, per germline. Losses at the gene ends were 3 bases for V and 0 bases for J; bases not matched to a gene: 3. The CDR3 loop spans 17 amino acids. CDR3: CASSQTSGGSSYNEQFF. The CDR3 DNA sequence: TGCGCCAGCAGCCAGACTAGCGGGGGTAGCTCCTACAATGAGCAGTTCTTC.

This clone showed up just once. The CDR3 is CASSLLNEQFF. The CDR3 nucleotides are TGTGCCAGCAGCCTACTTAATGAGCAGTTCTTC. The gene calls are TRBV27 and TRBJ2-1; D uncertain. This CDR3 has 11 residues. Trimming removed 6 bases at V and 7 bases at J, with 7 bases between. From germline, CDR1 is MNHEY and CDR2 SMNVEV (reference sequence).

The rearrangement uses TRBV30 and TRBJ1-1; D uncertain. Germline V lookup: CDR1 GTSNPN, CDR2 SVGIG (reference sequence). With 6 bases removed from V and 2 bases from J, the gap between germline ends came to 1 base. This CDR3 has 9 amino acids. This CDR3 is CACNTEAFF. As DNA, the CDR3 is TGTGCCTGCAACACTGAAGCTTTCTTT.

V gene TRBV5-1 combines with J gene TRBJ1-2, with D possibly TRBD1 on 6 matching bases. This CDR3 is built from 15 residues. The V end was cut by 1 base, the J end by 4 bases, with 14 bases between. Germline CDR1 SGHRS, CDR2 YFSETQ. As DNA, the CDR3 is TGCGCCAGCAGCTTGCAGACTCAGGGGCGCTATGGCTACACCTTC. Its protein is CASSLQTQGRYGYTF.

The sample holds one count of this clone. This chain uses TRBV9 with TRBJ1-1, with D tentatively TRBD1 (5 bases). This CDR3 has 15 amino acids. Deletions cut 4 bases from V and 2 bases from J, with 15 bases between. Germline V CDR1 and CDR2: SGDLS, YYNGEE. The CDR3 region has the DNA TGTGCCAGCAGCCCCAGACAGATGACAAACACTGAAGCTTTCTTT. It translates to CASSPRQMTNTEAFF.

V usage is TRBV27 and J usage is TRBJ1-6; TRBD1 aligns across 7 bases. The CDR3 runs 12 residues. After removal of 7 bases from V and 11 bases from J, the junction contained 5 bases not matched to a gene. The germline gives CDR1 MNHEY, CDR2 SMNVEV (reference sequence). The CDR3 spells CASKTTGAPLHF. DNA of the CDR3: TGTGCCAGCAAGACCACAGGGGCACCCCTCCACTTT.

This clone occurred a few times. Distinct nucleotide sequences in the sample also encode this CDR3. The rearrangement joins TRBV7-9 to TRBJ1-1, with 8 positions matching TRBD1. Germline V gene data show CDR1 as SEHNR and CDR2 as FQNEAQ (reference sequence). CDR3 length: 13 amino acids. V lost 2 bases and J lost 5; bases outside the gene matches: 1. CDR3 sequence: CASSLTGGTEAFF. The CDR3 DNA is TGTGCCAGCAGCTTAACAGGGGGAACTGAAGCTTTCTTT.

This clone was seen a few times. The same CDR3 is also encoded by other DNA sequences in this sample. The J gene is TRBJ1-1, the V gene TRBV30; D gene uncertain. CDR3 size: 11 residues. V lost 5 bases and J lost 1, with 5 bases in between. Germline V CDR1 and CDR2: GTSNPN, SVGIG (reference sequence). CDR3 bases: TGTGCCTGGCGACGGAACACTGAAGCTTTCTTT. This encodes CAWRRNTEAFF.

This clone appeared a few times. Other DNA sequences within the sample encode an identical CDR3. The J gene is TRBJ2-2, the V gene TRBV4-3, with TRBD1 matching over 9 bases. The CDR3 has 14 residues. V shed 4 bases and J 7 bases; nucleotides not matched to a gene: 4. CDR1 and CDR2 from the germline V gene are LGHNA and YSLEER. The CDR3 region has the DNA TGCGCCAGCAGCCCGGACAGGGGTAGCGGGGAGCTGTTTTTT. Translated: CASSPDRGSGELFF.

The CDR3 DNA reads TGTGCCAGCAGCCTCCAGGAAAGGGTTGACGAGCAGTTCTTC. Protein: CASSLQERVDEQFF. The genes are TRBV13 and TRBJ2-1; D not resolved. Trimming shortened V by 5 bases and J by 10 bases, and 18 bases separated the two germline ends. Germline values: CDR1 PRHDT, CDR2 FYEKMQ (reference sequence). The CDR3 totals 14 residues.